The sequence of this T cell receptor (beta chain) was determined in a study of CD8+ T cells in alopecia areata. RNA was isolated and reverse transcribed to cDNA, the sequencing template. Using immunoSEQ multiplex PCR, the repertoire was profiled, and TCRdb retains in-frame clones only, with some absent. The repertoire holds about 200,000 clones, with 50% to 60% as singletons. The ends were cut back, 2 bases at V and 1 base at J, with 5 bases in the middle. This CDR3 has 13 residues. The germline CDR1 and CDR2 sequences are SGHAT and FQNNGV. Treatment defined: oral pan-JAK inhibitor, 5-10 mg twice daily.

The chain employs TRBV11-2 and TRBJ1-2; D is uncertain. The source of this sequence is a human donor with alopecia areata. Source: CD4+ T cells sorted from blood, taken at week 4, from a patient treated with tofacitinib. This chain's CDR3 is CASSLRDNYGYTF. The CDR3 region has the DNA TGTGCCAGCAGCTTACGAGATAACTATGGCTACACCTTC.